This entry concerns a single T cell receptor (beta chain). As yet, its antigen is unknown. The method was immunoSEQ multiplex PCR; TCRdb's version includes in-frame clones alone and lacks a portion of them. The top ten hold 0.82% of the sample, which has over 75,000 clones, roughly four fifths seen once. The record originates from a study of radiotherapy plus CTLA-4 blockade in lung cancer. Overall study: For around 18% of patients, objective responses occurred, and approximately 30% had disease control.

In chemo-refractory metastatic non-small-cell lung cancer, patients got ipilimumab CTLA-4 blockade together with focal radiation. Findings and caveats of the study: Early blood T cell clone changes and increased post-radiation serum interferon-beta were reportedly the strongest response predictors.

The source is a human donor with non-small cell lung cancer who had stable disease on radiotherapy plus ipilimumab. This sample comprised peripheral blood, obtained from a patient treated with radiotherapy plus ipilimumab.

The CDR3 region is CATLAGQLYGYTF. DNA of the CDR3: TGTGCCACCCTAGCGGGGCAACTATATGGCTACACCTTC. The gene calls are TRBV28 and TRBJ1-2; weak D call: TRBD1 (5 bases). The CDR3 is made up of 13 amino acids. Germline assignment: CDR1 MDHEN and CDR2 SYDVKM. Trimming left V 10 bases short and J 5 bases short, with 17 bases between.